A selection of T cell receptor beta chains follows, all from one sample in a study of T-cell reconstitution after alpha-beta-depleted transplantation in children. One entry per CDR3 protein, called by TCRdb with MiXCR from the PCR reads. The table shows 450,000 to 500,000 distinct CDR3 sequences, with approximately 12% occurring only once. Material: PBMCs from the stem cell graft donor, obtained from the stem cell graft. These receptors all come from a human donor who donated a stem cell graft to a child with combined immunodeficiency. Both conserved end residues are part of each CDR3. D genes are given only for firm matches. A row's size may be missing; if present it is once, few, many or a size class.

d_call: TRBD2
j_call: TRBJ2-1
clone_size: .
v_call: TRBV28
cdr3_nt: TGTGCCAGCAGTTTTTCGTTAGCGGGGAGTTACAATGAGCAGTTCTTC
cdr3_aa: CASSFSLAGSYNEQFF

d_call: TRBD2
j_call: TRBJ2-7
clone_size: many
v_call: TRBV28
cdr3_nt: TGTGCCAGCAGTATGGGCGGGAGTGAGTACGAGCAGTACTTC
cdr3_aa: CASSMGGSEYEQYF

d_call: .
j_call: TRBJ1-2
clone_size: .
v_call: TRBV20-1
cdr3_nt: TGCAGTGCCCCCGAGGCAGGGCTAAAGTCCTATGGCTACACCTTC
cdr3_aa: CSAPEAGLKSYGYTF

d_call: .
j_call: TRBJ2-3
clone_size: .
v_call: TRBV18
cdr3_nt: TGTGCCAGCTCACCACGGGCTAGCGCCAGCACAGATACGCAGTATTTT
cdr3_aa: CASSPRASASTDTQYF

d_call: .
j_call: TRBJ1-2
clone_size: few
v_call: TRBV19
cdr3_nt: TGTGCCAGTAGTATGTCCGGCAGATCGGTGGGGGGCTACACCTTC
cdr3_aa: CASSMSGRSVGGYTF

d_call: .
j_call: TRBJ1-6
clone_size: few
v_call: TRBV11-2
cdr3_nt: TGTGCCAGCAGCCTCCTCAGTGGGGATTCACCCCTCCACTTT
cdr3_aa: CASSLLSGDSPLHF

d_call: .
j_call: TRBJ2-1
clone_size: .
v_call: TRBV6-2/TRBV6-3
cdr3_nt: TGTGCCAGCAGTTACTCGGGAGGGGGGAGCTCCTACAATGAGCAGTTCTTC
cdr3_aa: CASSYSGGGSSYNEQFF

d_call: .
j_call: TRBJ2-7
clone_size: few
v_call: TRBV29-1
cdr3_nt: TGCAGCGTTGATCGGGCGGGGATGAACGAGCAGTACTTC
cdr3_aa: CSVDRAGMNEQYF

d_call: .
j_call: TRBJ2-7
clone_size: .
v_call: TRBV10-3
cdr3_nt: TGTGCCATCAGTGAGTCAAGCTCGTCCTACGAGCAGTACTTC
cdr3_aa: CAISESSSSYEQYF

d_call: .
j_call: TRBJ2-1
clone_size: few
v_call: TRBV6-2/TRBV6-3
cdr3_nt: TGTGCCAGCAGTTACCTTAAGTACCATGAGCAGTTCTTC
cdr3_aa: CASSYLKYHEQFF

d_call: .
j_call: TRBJ1-1
clone_size: .
v_call: TRBV3-1
cdr3_nt: TGTGCCAGCAGCCAAGATAGGGCTGAAGCTTTCTTT
cdr3_aa: CASSQDRAEAFF

d_call: .
j_call: TRBJ1-5
clone_size: few
v_call: TRBV12-3/TRBV12-4
cdr3_nt: TGTGCCAGCAGCCAAGCAGGGCGGGAGCCCCAGCATTTT
cdr3_aa: CASSQAGREPQHF

d_call: TRBD1
j_call: TRBJ1-4
clone_size: once
v_call: TRBV12-3/TRBV12-4
cdr3_nt: TGTGCCAGCAGCCGGACCGGGACAGTAGAAAAACTGTTTTTT
cdr3_aa: CASSRTGTVEKLFF

d_call: .
j_call: TRBJ2-1
clone_size: many
v_call: TRBV29-1
cdr3_nt: TGCAGCGTTGAAGGGGTAGGGGGCTCCTACAATGAGCAGTTCTTC
cdr3_aa: CSVEGVGGSYNEQFF

d_call: .
j_call: TRBJ2-1
clone_size: .
v_call: TRBV5-1
cdr3_nt: TGCGCCAGCAGCGTCGGTGGGGCTCGGAATGAGCAGTTCTTC
cdr3_aa: CASSVGGARNEQFF

d_call: TRBD1
j_call: TRBJ2-7
clone_size: few
v_call: TRBV5-1
cdr3_nt: TGCGCCAGCAGCTTGGTCGCCTCCGGGACAGGGGGATTCCTCCGCTACGAGCAGTACTTC
cdr3_aa: CASSLVASGTGGFLRYEQYF

d_call: .
j_call: TRBJ2-7
clone_size: few
v_call: TRBV5-1
cdr3_nt: TGCGCCAGCAGCTTTACAGGGTTCACCTCCTACGAGCAGTACTTC
cdr3_aa: CASSFTGFTSYEQYF

d_call: TRBD2
j_call: TRBJ2-1
clone_size: many
v_call: TRBV2
cdr3_nt: TGTGCCAGCAGTGATACGACTAGCGGATACAATGAGCAGTTCTTC
cdr3_aa: CASSDTTSGYNEQFF

d_call: TRBD2
j_call: TRBJ2-1
clone_size: few
v_call: TRBV11-1
cdr3_nt: TGTGCCAGCAGCTTACTAGCGGGGGCGCCCATAAATGAGCAGTTCTTC
cdr3_aa: CASSLLAGAPINEQFF

d_call: .
j_call: TRBJ1-4
clone_size: many
v_call: TRBV10-3
cdr3_nt: TGTGCCATCAGTGAGTCGAGGGGAACTAATGAAAAACTGTTTTTT
cdr3_aa: CAISESRGTNEKLFF

d_call: TRBD2
j_call: TRBJ2-1
clone_size: many
v_call: TRBV11-3
cdr3_nt: TGTGCCAGCAGCTTATATAGCGGGAACGATGAGCAGTTCTTC
cdr3_aa: CASSLYSGNDEQFF

d_call: .
j_call: TRBJ2-5
clone_size: few
v_call: TRBV25-1
cdr3_nt: TGTGCCAGCAGTGAAGGATACAGGGGACTCCAAGAGACCCAGTACTTC
cdr3_aa: CASSEGYRGLQETQYF